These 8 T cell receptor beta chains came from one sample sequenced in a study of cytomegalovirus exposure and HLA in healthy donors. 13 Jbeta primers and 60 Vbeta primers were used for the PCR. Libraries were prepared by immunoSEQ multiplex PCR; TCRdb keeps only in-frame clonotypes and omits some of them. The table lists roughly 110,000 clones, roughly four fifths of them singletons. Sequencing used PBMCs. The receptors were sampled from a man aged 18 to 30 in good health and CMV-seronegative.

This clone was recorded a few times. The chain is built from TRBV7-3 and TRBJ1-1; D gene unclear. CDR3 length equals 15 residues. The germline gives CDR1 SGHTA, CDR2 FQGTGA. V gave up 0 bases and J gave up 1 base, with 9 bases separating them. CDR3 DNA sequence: TGTGCCAGCAGCTTAACGAGGGTAGGGAACACTGAAGCTTTCTTT. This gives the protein CASSLTRVGNTEAFF. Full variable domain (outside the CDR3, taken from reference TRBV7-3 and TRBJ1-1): GAGVSQTPSNKVTEKGKYVELRCDPISGHTALYWYRQSLGQGPEFLIYFQGTGAADDSGLPNDRFFAVRPEGSVSTLKIQRTERGDSAVYLCASSLTRVGNTEAFFGQGTRLTVV.

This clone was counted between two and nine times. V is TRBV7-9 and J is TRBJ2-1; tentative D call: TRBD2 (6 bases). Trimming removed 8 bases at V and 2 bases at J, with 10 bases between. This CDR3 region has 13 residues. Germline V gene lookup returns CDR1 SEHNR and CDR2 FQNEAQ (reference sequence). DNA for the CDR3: TGTGCCAGCTGGGGACTTACCTACAATGAGCAGTTCTTC. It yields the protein CASWGLTYNEQFF.

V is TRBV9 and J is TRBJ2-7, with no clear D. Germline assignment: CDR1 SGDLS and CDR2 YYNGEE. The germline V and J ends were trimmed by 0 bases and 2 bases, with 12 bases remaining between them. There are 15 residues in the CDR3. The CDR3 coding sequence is TGTGCCAGCAGCGTAGCTGCAGGCCCTGCCTACGAGCAGTACTTC. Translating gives CASSVAAGPAYEQYF. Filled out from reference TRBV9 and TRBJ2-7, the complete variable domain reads DSGVTQTPKHLITATGQRVTLRCSPRSGDLSVYWYQQSLDQGLQFLIQYYNGEERAKGNILERFSAQQFPDLHSELNLSSLELGDSALYFCASSVAAGPAYEQYFGPGTRLTVT.

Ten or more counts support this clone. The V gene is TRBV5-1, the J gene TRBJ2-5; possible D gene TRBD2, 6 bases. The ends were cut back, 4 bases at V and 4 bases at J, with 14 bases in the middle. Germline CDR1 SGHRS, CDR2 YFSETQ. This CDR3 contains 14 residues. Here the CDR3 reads CASSQTQAGETQYF. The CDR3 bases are TGCGCCAGCAGCCAGACACAAGCGGGAGAGACCCAGTACTTC.

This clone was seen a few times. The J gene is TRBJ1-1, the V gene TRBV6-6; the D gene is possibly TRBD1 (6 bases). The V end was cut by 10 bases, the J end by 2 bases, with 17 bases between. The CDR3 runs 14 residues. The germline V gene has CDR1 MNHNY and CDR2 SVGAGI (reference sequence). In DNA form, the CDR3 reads TGTGCCACCACAGCGACAGGCCTTAACACTGAAGCTTTCTTT. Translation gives CATTATGLNTEAFF.

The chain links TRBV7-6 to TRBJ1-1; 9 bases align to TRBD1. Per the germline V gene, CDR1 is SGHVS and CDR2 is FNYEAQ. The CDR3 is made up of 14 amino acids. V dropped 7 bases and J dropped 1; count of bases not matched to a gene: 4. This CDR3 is CASTGTGRNTEAFF. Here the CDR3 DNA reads TGTGCCAGCACCGGGACAGGGAGGAACACTGAAGCTTTCTTT.

The CDR3 DNA reads TGTGCCAGCAAACAACCTGGAAACACCATATATTTT. It is translated as CASKQPGNTIYF. The rearrangement uses TRBV6-6 and TRBJ1-3; no clear D gene. V shed 7 bases and J shed 2 bases, with 6 bases lying between them. This CDR3 contains 12 residues. Germline V CDR1 and CDR2: MNHNY, SVGAGI (reference sequence).

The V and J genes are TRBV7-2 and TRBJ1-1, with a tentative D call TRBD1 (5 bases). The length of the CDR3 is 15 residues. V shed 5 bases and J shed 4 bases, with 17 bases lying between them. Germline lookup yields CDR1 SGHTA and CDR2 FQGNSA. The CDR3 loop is CASSPGLGRGTEAFF. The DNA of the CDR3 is TGTGCCAGCAGCCCGGGGTTGGGGCGGGGCACTGAAGCTTTCTTT.